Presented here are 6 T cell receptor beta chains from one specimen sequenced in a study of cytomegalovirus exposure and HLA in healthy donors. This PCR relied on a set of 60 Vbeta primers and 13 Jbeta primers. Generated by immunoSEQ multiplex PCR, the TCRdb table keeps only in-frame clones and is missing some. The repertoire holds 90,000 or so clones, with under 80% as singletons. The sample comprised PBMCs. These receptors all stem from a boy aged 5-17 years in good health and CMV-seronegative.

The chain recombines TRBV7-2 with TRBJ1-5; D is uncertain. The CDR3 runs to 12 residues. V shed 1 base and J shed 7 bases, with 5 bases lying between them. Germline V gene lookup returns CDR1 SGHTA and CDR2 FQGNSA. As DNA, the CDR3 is TGTGCCAGCAGCTTAGAGAGGCAGCCCCAGCATTTT. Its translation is CASSLERQPQHF.

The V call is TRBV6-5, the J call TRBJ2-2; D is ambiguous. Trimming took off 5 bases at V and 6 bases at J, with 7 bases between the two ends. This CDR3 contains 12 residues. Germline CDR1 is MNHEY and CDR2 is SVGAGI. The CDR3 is CASSPPSGELFF. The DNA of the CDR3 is TGTGCCAGCAGTCCCCCATCCGGGGAGCTGTTTTTT.

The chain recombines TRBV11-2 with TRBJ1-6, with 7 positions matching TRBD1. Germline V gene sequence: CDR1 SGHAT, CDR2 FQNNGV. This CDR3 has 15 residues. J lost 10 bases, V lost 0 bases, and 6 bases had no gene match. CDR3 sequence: CASSLETTGQSPLHF. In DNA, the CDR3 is TGTGCCAGCAGCTTAGAAACGACAGGGCAATCACCCCTCCACTTT.

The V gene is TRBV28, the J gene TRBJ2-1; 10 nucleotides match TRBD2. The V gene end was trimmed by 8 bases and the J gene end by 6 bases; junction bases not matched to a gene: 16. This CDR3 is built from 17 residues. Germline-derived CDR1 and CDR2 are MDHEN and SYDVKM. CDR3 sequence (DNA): TGTGCCAGCGCGCGGGATGACCTAGCGGGAGAGGGCAATGAGCAGTTCTTC. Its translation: CASARDDLAGEGNEQFF.

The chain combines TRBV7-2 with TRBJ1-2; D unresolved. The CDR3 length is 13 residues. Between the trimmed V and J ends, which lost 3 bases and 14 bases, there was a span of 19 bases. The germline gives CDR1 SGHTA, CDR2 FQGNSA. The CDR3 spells CASSFADYYGWTF. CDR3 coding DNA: TGTGCCAGCAGCTTCGCGGATTATTATGGTTGGACCTTC.

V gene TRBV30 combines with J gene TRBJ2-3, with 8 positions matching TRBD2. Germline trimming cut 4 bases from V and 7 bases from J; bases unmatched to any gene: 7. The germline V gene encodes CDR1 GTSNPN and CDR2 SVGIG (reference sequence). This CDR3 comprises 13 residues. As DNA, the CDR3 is TGTGCCTGGACTCCGGGAGGGCCGTATACGCAGTATTTT. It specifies CAWTPGGPYTQYF.